This T cell receptor beta chain was captured by sequencing in a study of technical replicates of blood from a handful of donors. TCRdb's table, derived via immunoSEQ multiplex PCR, lists solely in-frame clones and lacks some. The sample holds 13,000 or so clones, roughly 96% seen once. The V gene lost 2 bases and the J gene lost 0 bases, with 9 bases spanning the gap. Germline V gene data show CDR1 as MNHEY and CDR2 as SMNVEV (reference sequence). The CDR3 length is 15 residues. The sequence derives from a human donor in good health. Sequences were obtained from PBMCs. The chain combines TRBV27 with TRBJ2-3, with a tentative D call TRBD1 (6 bases). The CDR3, as DNA: TGTGCCAGCAGTTTACGAGGACAGAGCACAGATACGCAGTATTTT. Its translation is CASSLRGQSTDTQYF.